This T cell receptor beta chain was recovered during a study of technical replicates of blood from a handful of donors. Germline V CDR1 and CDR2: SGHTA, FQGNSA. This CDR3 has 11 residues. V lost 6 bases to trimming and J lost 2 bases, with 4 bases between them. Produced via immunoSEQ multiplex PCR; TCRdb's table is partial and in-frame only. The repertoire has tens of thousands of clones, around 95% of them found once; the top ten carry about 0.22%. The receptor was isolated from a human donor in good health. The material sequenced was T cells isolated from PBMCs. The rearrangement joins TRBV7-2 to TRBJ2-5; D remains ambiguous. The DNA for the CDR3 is TGTGCCAGCAGACTACAAGAGACCCAGTACTTC. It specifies CASRLQETQYF.